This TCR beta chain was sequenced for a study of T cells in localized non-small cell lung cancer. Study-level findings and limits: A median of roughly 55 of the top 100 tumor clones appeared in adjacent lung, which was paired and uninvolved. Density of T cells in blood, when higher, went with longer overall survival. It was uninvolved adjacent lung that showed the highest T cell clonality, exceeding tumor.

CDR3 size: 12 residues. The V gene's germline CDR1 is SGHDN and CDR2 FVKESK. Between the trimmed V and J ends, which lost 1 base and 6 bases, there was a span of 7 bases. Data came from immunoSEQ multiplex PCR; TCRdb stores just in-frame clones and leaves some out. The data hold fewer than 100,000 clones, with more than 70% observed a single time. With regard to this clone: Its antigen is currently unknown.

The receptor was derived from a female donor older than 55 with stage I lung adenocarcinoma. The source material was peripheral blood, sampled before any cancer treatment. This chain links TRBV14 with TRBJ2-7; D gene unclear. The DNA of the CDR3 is TGTGCCAGCAGCCAAGTCCCCTCCGAGCAGTACTTC. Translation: CASSQVPSEQYF. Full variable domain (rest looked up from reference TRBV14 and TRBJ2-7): EAGVTQFPSHSVIEKGQTVTLRCDPISGHDNLYWYRRVMGKEIKFLLHFVKESKQDESGMPNNRFLAERTGGTYSTLKVQPAELEDSGVYFCASSQVPSEQYFGPGTRLTVT.